The rows below give T cell receptor beta chains drawn from one sample of a study of OX40 agonist ivuxolimab in advanced cancers. Sequencing was performed with immunoSEQ multiplex PCR; in TCRdb, only in-frame clones are kept and a portion is missing. The sample has approximately 70,000 clones, approximately 85% seen once; the top ten hold 6.9%. The sequenced sample was CD4+ or CD8+ T cells sorted from blood, obtained in a trial of the OX40 agonist ivuxolimab. The receptor source for this set is an adult with an advanced solid tumor such as melanoma, head and neck, liver or kidney cancer. Both conserved end residues are part of each CDR3. Fields, in order: J gene, V gene, D gene, clone size, CDR3 DNA, CDR3 protein. D genes are given only for firm matches. Clone size is given for some rows only: seen once, a few or many times, or a class if the clone is expanded.

TRBJ2-1 | TRBV27 | TRBD2 | . | TGTGCCAGCAGTTTATCAGGGGGACTAGCGGGAGTTAATGAGCAGTTCTTC | CASSLSGGLAGVNEQFF
TRBJ1-3 | TRBV5-6 | . | . | TGTGCCAGCAGCTTGTCAGGGTCTGGCGACACCATATATTTT | CASSLSGSGDTIYF
TRBJ2-1 | TRBV9 | TRBD1 | once | TGTGCCAGCAGCGTAGACCGGGACAGAGTGGACAATGAGCAGTTCTTC | CASSVDRDRVDNEQFF
TRBJ2-7 | TRBV20-1 | . | . | TGCAGTGCTAGAGCCCCCCAGGGGCAGTACTTC | CSARAPQGQYF
TRBJ1-4 | TRBV6-6 | TRBD1 | . | TGTGCCAGCAAGGAAGGGGGCGATGAAAAACTGTTTTTT | CASKEGGDEKLFF
TRBJ1-1 | TRBV10-3 | . | . | TGTGCCAGCAGGAGGGGGACGACTGAAGCTTTCTTT | CASRRGTTEAFF
TRBJ1-1 | TRBV19 | . | . | TGTGCCAGTAGTATCAATCAGGGAGGTGAAGCTTTCTTT | CASSINQGGEAFF
TRBJ1-6 | TRBV5-6 | TRBD1 | . | TGTGCCAGCAGCCTCGACAGGGGATCTTCGTCACCCCTCCACTTT | CASSLDRGSSSPLHF
TRBJ1-2 | TRBV30 | . | . | TGTGCCTGGAGCCCCCCCCGGGGGACCTATGGCTACACCTTC | CAWSPPRGTYGYTF
TRBJ1-2 | TRBV2 | TRBD1 | . | TGTGCCAGCAGTGGACAGGGTAACTATGGCTACACCTTC | CASSGQGNYGYTF
TRBJ2-7 | TRBV5-4 | TRBD1 | . | TGTGCCAGCAGCTTGGGGACAGGGGACCGCGAGCAGTACTTC | CASSLGTGDREQYF
TRBJ2-4 | TRBV18 | TRBD2 | . | TGTGCCAGCTCACCCCGGACTAGCGGGGGGCCCGATCAAAACATTCAGTACTTC | CASSPRTSGGPDQNIQYF
TRBJ2-6 | TRBV19 | . | . | TGTGCCAGTACCTTAACAGGGAGCTCTGGGGCCAACGTCCTGACTTTC | CASTLTGSSGANVLTF
TRBJ1-2 | TRBV25-1 | TRBD1 | . | TGTGCCAGCAGTGAATATCGCGGCCAGGGGGCGCGTGGCTACACCTTC | CASSEYRGQGARGYTF
TRBJ1-6 | TRBV5-1 | . | . | TGCGCCAGCAGCTTGGCTCAGGGTAATTCACCCCTCCACTTT | CASSLAQGNSPLHF
TRBJ1-6 | TRBV19 | TRBD1 | . | TGTGCCAGTGCACAGACCGGGACAGGGGATTCACCCCTCCACTTT | CASAQTGTGDSPLHF
TRBJ2-6 | TRBV7-3 | . | once | TGTGCCAGCAGCTTAGACAGCTCTGGGGCCAACGTCCTGACTTTC | CASSLDSSGANVLTF
TRBJ2-7 | TRBV5-3 | . | . | TGTGCCAGAAGCTTGACCCGTCTTGAGGGGGGCGGGATCTCCTACGAGCAGTACTTC | CARSLTRLEGGGISYEQYF
TRBJ1-5 | TRBV5-8 | . | . | TGTGCCAGCAGCTTGGCTGGGGGGTATAGCAATCAGCCCCAGCATTTT | CASSLAGGYSNQPQHF
TRBJ1-1 | TRBV5-1 | . | . | TGCGCCAGCAGCTTACATCCAGGGGCCCCCCAGGCTTTCTTT | CASSLHPGAPQAFF
TRBJ1-3 | TRBV18 | . | . | TGTGCCAGCTCACCCTTTAACCAGGACTCTGGAAACACCATATATTTT | CASSPFNQDSGNTIYF
TRBJ1-2 | TRBV21-1 | . | . | TGTGCCAGCAGCAAATACCTGTCCCGGGACAGGGAAAATTACTATGGCTACACCTTC | CASSKYLSRDRENYYGYTF
TRBJ2-6 | TRBV6-4 | . | once | TGTGCCAGCAGTGACTCGATTGGCGGGACCCCGAAATATGGAGGGGCCAACGTCCTGACTTTC | CASSDSIGGTPKYGGANVLTF
TRBJ2-3 | TRBV7-9 | . | . | TGTGCCAGCAGCTTAATAGGAGATACGCAGTATTTT | CASSLIGDTQYF
TRBJ2-1 | TRBV7-9 | . | . | TGTGCCAGCAGCTTAGATTACAATGAGCAGTTCTTC | CASSLDYNEQFF
TRBJ1-4 | TRBV10-1 | TRBD1 | . | TGCGCCAGCAGCCCAGGAAGGACAGGGGATGAAAAACTGTTTTTT | CASSPGRTGDEKLFF
TRBJ1-5 | TRBV11-2 | TRBD1 | . | TGTGCCAGCAGCTTAGATCCGGCAGGGGGGCAAAATCAGCCCCAGCATTTT | CASSLDPAGGQNQPQHF
TRBJ1-2 | TRBV19 | . | . | TGTGCCAGTAGTATTAAAGAGGGGTATGGCTATGGCTACACCTTC | CASSIKEGYGYGYTF
TRBJ2-7 | TRBV29-1 | TRBD1 | . | TGCAGCGTTCATCGGGACAGGGTTGATTCCGAGCAGTACTTC | CSVHRDRVDSEQYF
TRBJ2-7 | TRBV4-2 | . | . | TGTGCCAGCAGCCAAGAACTGACCTACGAGCAGTACTTC | CASSQELTYEQYF
TRBJ1-6 | TRBV25-1 | . | . | TGTGCCAGCAGTGAATATCGAGATTCACCCCTCCACTTT | CASSEYRDSPLHF
TRBJ2-7 | TRBV4-2 | TRBD1 | . | TGTGCCAGCAGCCTACCGGGACAGGGAGGGTACGAGCAGTACTTC | CASSLPGQGGYEQYF
TRBJ2-7 | TRBV29-1 | TRBD1 | . | TGCAGCGTGCGACAGGGTAACGAGCAGTACTTC | CSVRQGNEQYF
TRBJ1-6 | TRBV2 | TRBD1 | . | TGTGCCAGCAGCGGACAGGGAACCAATTCACCCCTCCACTTT | CASSGQGTNSPLHF
TRBJ2-7 | TRBV30 | . | . | TGTGCCTGGGCCTTCGGGCCGACCTACGAGCAGTACTTC | CAWAFGPTYEQYF
TRBJ1-1 | TRBV7-8 | . | . | TGTGCCAGCAGCTTAAGAGGGGAGAGTACTGAAGCTTTCTTT | CASSLRGESTEAFF